Shown below are 32 T cell receptor beta chains from a single sample sequenced in a study of blood T cell repertoires in COVID-19 (dated by TCRdb to 2019 to 2021). Libraries came from the immunoSEQ multiplex PCR assay. The immuneACCESS repertoire file appears here via TCRdb, limited to in-frame rearrangements. These files lack a portion of the clones; in checked studies, under half of the deficit traces to unresolved V genes, and the cause of the others is not known. This sample lists fewer than 55,000 clones; around 86% were detected once. Less than 2.5% of the sample goes to the ten largest clones. Sequencing used peripheral blood. The receptors shown here come from a woman in her sixties with acute or convalescent COVID-19.

V gene TRBV6-5 combines with J gene TRBJ2-7; 7 bases are a match to TRBD1. Looked up from germline, CDR1 is MNHEY and CDR2 is SVGAGI. The CDR3 is 14 amino acids. After removal of 0 bases from V and 3 bases from J, the junction contained 2 bases not matched to a gene. The CDR3 nucleotides are TGTGCCAGCAGTTACTCGGACAGGTTCTACGAGCAGTACTTC. It translates to CASSYSDRFYEQYF.

This rearrangement joins TRBV27 to TRBJ2-5; possible D gene TRBD2, 7 bases. The V and J ends lost 2 bases and 5 bases respectively, with 9 bases between them. This CDR3 comprises 13 residues. Germline values: CDR1 MNHEY, CDR2 SMNVEV (reference sequence). The CDR3 loop is CASSLRGAETQYF. CDR3 coding DNA: TGTGCCAGCAGTTTACGGGGGGCCGAGACCCAGTACTTC.

This clone turned up a few times. This chain uses TRBV9 with TRBJ1-3; a weak D match, TRBD1 (5 bases). This CDR3 has 14 amino acids. Per the germline V gene, CDR1 is SGDLS and CDR2 is YYNGEE. V lost 6 bases and J lost 0, with 10 bases in between. CDR3: CASTQGLSGNTIYF. CDR3 bases: TGTGCCAGCACCCAGGGACTCTCTGGAAACACCATATATTTT. Full variable domain (rest looked up from reference TRBV9 and TRBJ1-3): DSGVTQTPKHLITATGQRVTLRCSPRSGDLSVYWYQQSLDQGLQFLIQYYNGEERAKGNILERFSAQQFPDLHSELNLSSLELGDSALYFCASTQGLSGNTIYFGEGSWLTVV.

This CDR3 is CASSPTTLLEPGELFF. DNA of the CDR3: TGTGCCAGCAGCCCGACGACCTTACTAGAACCCGGGGAGCTGTTTTTT. The chain carries TRBV3-1 (or the pseudogene TRBV3-2) and TRBJ2-2; TRBD2 might be the D (5 bases). This CDR3 region has 16 residues. V was trimmed by 4 bases and J by 6 bases, leaving 18 bases between them. Germline V gene data show CDR1 as LGHDT and CDR2 as YNNKEL (reference sequence).

J is TRBJ1-1 and V is TRBV6-5; TRBD1 might be the D (6 bases). Germline CDR1 reads MNHEY; CDR2 reads SVGAGI. V lost 7 bases to trimming and J lost 6 bases, with 18 bases between them. The CDR3 spans 14 residues. The CDR3 DNA is TGTGCCAGCAAAAGAGCCGCACAGGGCGCTGAAGCTTTCTTT. This translates into CASKRAAQGAEAFF.

As DNA, the CDR3 is TGTGCCAGCAGTGAATCAATGGGGCGGGGGGGCCAAGAGACCCAGTACTTC. Amino acid sequence: CASSESMGRGGQETQYF. This chain links TRBV6-1 with TRBJ2-5, with 9 bases lining up with TRBD2. Germline CDR1 and CDR2: MNHNS and SASEGT. The CDR3 is 17 amino acids. The V and J ends lost 2 bases and 1 base, in that order; junction bases with no gene match: 8.

The chain is built from TRBV4-1 and TRBJ2-1; D not certain. The V gene's germline CDR1 is MGHRA and CDR2 YSYEKL. This CDR3 region has 14 residues. Trimming removed 1 base at V and 4 bases at J, with 8 bases between. In nucleotides, the CDR3 is TGCGCCAGCAGCCAAGGAGGATATTACAATGAGCAGTTCTTC. Protein product: CASSQGGYYNEQFF.

This chain uses TRBV19 with TRBJ1-1; no clear D gene. CDR1 LNHDA and CDR2 SQIVND come from the germline V gene (reference sequence). This CDR3 contains 13 residues. Trimming stripped 6 bases from V and 11 bases from J, with 19 bases between. CDR3 sequence reads: CASSPDRERLAFF. CDR3 nucleotides: TGTGCCAGTAGCCCAGATCGGGAGCGTTTGGCTTTCTTT.

The rearrangement joins TRBV7-9 to TRBJ2-5; 8 positions match TRBD1. The CDR3 is 15 amino acids. Losses at the gene ends were 4 bases for V and 2 bases for J; bases not matched to a gene: 6. Germline CDR1 and CDR2: SEHNR and FQNEAQ (reference sequence). The CDR3 DNA is TGTGCCAGCAGCTCAAGACAGGGGTCTCAAGAGACCCAGTACTTC. Its protein product is CASSSRQGSQETQYF. Using reference TRBV7-9 and TRBJ2-5 for the parts outside the CDR3, the full variable domain is DTGVSQNPRHKITKRGQNVTFRCDPISEHNRLYWYRQTLGQGPEFLTYFQNEAQLEKSRLLSDRFSAERPKGSFSTLEIQRTEQGDSAMYLCASSSRQGSQETQYFGPGTRLLVL.

V and J are TRBV2 and TRBJ2-1; 11 nucleotides agree with TRBD2. There are 14 residues in the CDR3. The V segment lost 10 bases and the J segment 4 bases; nucleotides outside the gene matches: 6. Per the germline V gene, CDR1 is SNHLY and CDR2 is FYNNEI. The CDR3 region is CATRSGRDYNEQFF. CDR3 nucleotides: TGTGCCACCCGTAGCGGGAGGGATTACAATGAGCAGTTCTTC.

This chain uses TRBV2 with TRBJ2-2; TRBD1 might be the D (5 bases). The CDR3 length is 15 residues. Germline V gene sequence: CDR1 SNHLY, CDR2 FYNNEI. Trimming stripped 7 bases from V and 5 bases from J, with 17 bases between. The CDR3 sequence: CASKEQMGQTGELFF. The CDR3 bases are TGTGCCAGCAAAGAACAGATGGGGCAAACCGGGGAGCTGTTTTTT.

There are a few counts of this clone. CDR3 residues: CASSQFSSGNTIYF. The CDR3 DNA is TGTGCCAGCAGCCAATTTAGCTCTGGAAACACCATATATTTT. This chain joins TRBV3-1 (or the pseudogene TRBV3-2) and TRBJ1-3, with D unresolved. Germline-derived CDR1 and CDR2 are LGHDT and YNNKEL (reference sequence). V lost 2 bases and J 0 bases, leaving 5 bases between the germline ends. The length of the CDR3 is 14 residues.

This clone appeared a single time. The rearrangement joins TRBV7-2 to TRBJ2-1; TRBD2 agrees at 12 bases. The V and J ends lost 5 bases and 9 bases, in that order; junction bases with no gene match: 8. Per the germline V gene, CDR1 is SGHTA and CDR2 is FQGNSA. The CDR3 has 15 amino acids. CDR3 coding DNA: TGTGCCAGCAGCCCAGTGGCTAGCGGGGGGGTTGAGCAGTTCTTC. Translation gives CASSPVASGGVEQFF.

This clone was detected only a few times. The CDR3 loop reads CASSYKGRGNTEAFF. The CDR3 nucleotides are TGTGCCAGCAGTTACAAGGGCAGGGGGAACACTGAAGCTTTCTTT. The chain uses TRBV6-5 and TRBJ1-1; a weak D match, TRBD1 (6 bases). The V and J ends lost 2 bases and 1 base respectively, with 11 bases between them. This CDR3 is built from 15 residues. Germline V gene data show CDR1 as MNHEY and CDR2 as SVGAGI.

This clone has a single count. The J gene is TRBJ1-1, the V gene TRBV28; 7 bases map to TRBD1. CDR1 is MDHEN, CDR2 SYDVKM, per germline. J lost 0 bases, V lost 5 bases, and 12 bases had no gene match. The CDR3 sequence is 17 residues long. CDR3: CASSPGGRPSMNTEAFF. The DNA of the CDR3 is TGTGCCAGCAGTCCAGGGGGACGGCCCTCGATGAACACTGAAGCTTTCTTT.

In nucleotides, the CDR3 is TGTGCCAGTTCGAGAGCGGGGGAAGGTGAAAAACTGTTTTTT. Its translation: CASSRAGEGEKLFF. The chain employs TRBV19 and TRBJ1-4; maybe TRBD1 (5 bases). V dropped 8 bases and J dropped 7 bases, with 17 bases sitting between them. This CDR3 has 14 residues. Germline V CDR1 and CDR2: LNHDA, SQIVND (reference sequence).

This chain connects TRBV1 to TRBJ2-7; TRBD2, the table's D call, lacks a check against the DNA. TRBV1 is assigned pseudogene status. The CDR3 totals 16 residues. CDR3 sequence: CTSSQSKTSARYEQYF. CDR3 DNA sequence: TGCACCAGCAGCCAATCCAAGACTAGCGCTCGGTACGAGCAGTACTTC.

The rearrangement joins TRBV5-1 to TRBJ1-1; weak D call: TRBD1 (6 bases). Germline V gene data show CDR1 as SGHRS and CDR2 as YFSETQ. This CDR3 is built from 12 residues. Trimming shortened V by 0 bases and J by 11 bases, and 11 bases separated the two germline ends. CDR3 DNA sequence: TGCGCCAGCAGCTTGGAGGGGGTAAGGGCTTTCTTT. Protein: CASSLEGVRAFF.

Here the CDR3 reads CASPAGQGSNLLNTEAFF. The CDR3 DNA follows: TGTGCCAGCCCGGCGGGACAGGGCTCTAATCTCTTGAACACTGAAGCTTTCTTT. The gene calls are TRBV18 and TRBJ1-1; 9 bases map to TRBD1. This CDR3 has 18 residues. Germline assignment: CDR1 KGHSH and CDR2 LQKENI. The V and J ends lost 8 bases and 0 bases, in that order; junction bases with no gene match: 16. Full variable domain (rest looked up from reference TRBV18 and TRBJ1-1): NAGVMQNPRHLVRRRGQEARLRCSPMKGHSHVYWYRQLPEEGLKFMVYLQKENIIDESGMPKERFSAEFPKEGPSILRIQQVVRGDSAAYFCASPAGQGSNLLNTEAFFGQGTRLTVV.

V usage is TRBV4-1 and J usage is TRBJ1-3, with D unresolved. The CDR3 runs 15 residues. Germline-derived CDR1 and CDR2 are MGHRA and YSYEKL. The ends were cut back, 4 bases at V and 4 bases at J, with 14 bases in the middle. The CDR3 sequence is CASSPLQLAGNTIYF. Here the CDR3 DNA reads TGCGCCAGCAGCCCATTGCAATTAGCCGGAAACACCATATATTTT.

The chain has TRBV30 and TRBJ2-5; D gene ambiguous. V lost 0 bases and J lost 4, with 9 bases in between. The CDR3 totals 13 residues. Germline assignment: CDR1 GTSNPN and CDR2 SVGIG (reference sequence). The CDR3 loop reads CAWSVTVAETQYF. CDR3 in DNA: TGTGCCTGGAGTGTAACAGTTGCAGAGACCCAGTACTTC.

The J gene is TRBJ2-6, the V gene TRBV7-9; 7 bases line up with TRBD1. This CDR3 spans 17 amino acids. Germline assignment: CDR1 SEHNR and CDR2 FQNEAQ (reference sequence). J lost 0 bases, V lost 5 bases, and 7 bases had no gene match. The CDR3 DNA is TGTGCCAGCAGCCCAACAGGGGATTCCTCTGGGGCCAACGTCCTGACTTTC. Protein sequence: CASSPTGDSSGANVLTF.

The J gene is TRBJ1-1, the V gene TRBV9; D is undetermined. The CDR3 is 14 residues long. Trimming shortened V by 2 bases and J by 3 bases, and 11 bases separated the two germline ends. Germline CDR1 SGDLS, CDR2 YYNGEE. The CDR3 bases are TGTGCCAGCAGCGTGGAGGATCTCGACACTGAAGCTTTCTTT. It translates to CASSVEDLDTEAFF.

This chain joins TRBV28 and TRBJ1-3; 10 bases are a match to TRBD1. With V trimmed by 6 bases and J by 8 bases, 4 bases remained unmatched. Germline lookup yields CDR1 MDHEN and CDR2 SYDVKM. The CDR3 is 13 residues long. The CDR3 DNA reads as TGTGCCAGCAGGACAGGGGGCGCCTACACCATATATTTT. Residues: CASRTGGAYTIYF.

The J gene is TRBJ1-2, the V gene TRBV19; D might be TRBD1 (6 bases). V lost 4 bases to trimming and J lost 6 bases, with 15 bases between them. This CDR3 is built from 14 residues. From germline, CDR1 is LNHDA and CDR2 SQIVND (reference sequence). This CDR3 is CASSTTGIGDGYTF. CDR3 sequence (DNA): TGTGCCAGTAGTACCACAGGGATTGGGGATGGCTACACCTTC.

J is TRBJ1-2 and V is TRBV19; D is possibly TRBD1 (5 bases). Trimming cost V 0 bases and J 4 bases, with 12 bases left between them. The germline V gene encodes CDR1 LNHDA and CDR2 SQIVND (reference sequence). The CDR3 runs to 15 residues. CDR3: CASSIDRGRGYGYTF. CDR3 bases: TGTGCCAGTAGTATAGATCGTGGAAGGGGCTATGGCTACACCTTC.

This clone has a single count. V and J are TRBV11-3 and TRBJ2-3, with D unresolved. This CDR3 is built from 15 residues. Germline loops: CDR1 SGHNT, CDR2 YENEEA. V gave up 6 bases and J gave up 0 bases, with 13 bases separating them. The CDR3 bases are TGTGCCAGCAGTCCCGGCGGCCATAGCACAGATACGCAGTATTTT. This gives the protein CASSPGGHSTDTQYF.

V and J are TRBV7-8 and TRBJ1-6; 9 bases agree with TRBD1. The V gene end was trimmed by 4 bases and the J gene end by 10 bases; junction bases not matched to a gene: 5. The germline V gene has CDR1 SGHVS and CDR2 FQNEAQ. This CDR3 has 14 amino acids. The CDR3, as DNA: TGTGCCAGCAGCTATGACAGGGGGAACTCACCCCTCCACTTT. Translating gives CASSYDRGNSPLHF.

V usage is TRBV9 and J usage is TRBJ2-2; 10 bases match TRBD1. The CDR3 loop spans 17 amino acids. V gave up 1 base and J gave up 7 bases; unmatched junction bases: 10. Germline CDR1 and CDR2: SGDLS and YYNGEE. The CDR3 region is CASSVFGQGGLLGELFF. The CDR3 region has the DNA TGTGCCAGCAGCGTATTCGGACAGGGGGGATTGCTCGGGGAGCTGTTTTTT.

This chain joins TRBV3-1 (or the pseudogene TRBV3-2) and TRBJ1-2; 8 positions agree with TRBD1. CDR3 length: 17 residues. Germline CDR1 LGHDT, CDR2 YNNKEL (reference sequence). Trimming took 5 bases from V and 6 from J; bases not matched to a gene: 17. CDR3 sequence (DNA): TGTGCCAGCAGCGATATAGGGGGGGCAGGGGGCTTCGATGGCTACACCTTC. Translation: CASSDIGGAGGFDGYTF.

V gene TRBV4-1 combines with J gene TRBJ2-3, with 9 bases lining up with TRBD2. Germline values: CDR1 MGHRA, CDR2 YSYEKL. This CDR3 region has 16 residues. Losses at the gene ends were 0 bases for V and 11 bases for J; bases not matched to a gene: 12. This CDR3 is CASSQDSTTSGSVQYF. The CDR3 DNA reads TGCGCCAGCAGCCAAGATTCCACGACTAGCGGTTCGGTGCAGTATTTT.

The V call is TRBV5-1, the J call TRBJ2-5; 14 nucleotides line up with TRBD2. Trimming took 0 bases from V and 5 from J; bases not matched to a gene: 6. The CDR3 covers 17 residues. Germline V gene lookup returns CDR1 SGHRS and CDR2 YFSETQ. CDR3 loop: CASSLEGTSGRGETQYF. CDR3 DNA: TGCGCCAGCAGCTTGGAGGGGACTAGCGGGAGAGGGGAGACCCAGTACTTC.